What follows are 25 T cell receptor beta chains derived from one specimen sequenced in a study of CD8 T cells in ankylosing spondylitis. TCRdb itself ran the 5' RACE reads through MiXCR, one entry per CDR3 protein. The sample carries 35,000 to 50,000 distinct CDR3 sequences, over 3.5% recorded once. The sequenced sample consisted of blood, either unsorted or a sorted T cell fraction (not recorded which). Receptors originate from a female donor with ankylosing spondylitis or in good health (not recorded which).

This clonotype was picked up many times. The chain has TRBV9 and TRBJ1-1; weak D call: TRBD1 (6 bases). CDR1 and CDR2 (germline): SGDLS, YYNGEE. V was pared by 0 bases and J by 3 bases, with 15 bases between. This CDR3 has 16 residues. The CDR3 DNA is TGTGCCAGCAGCGTAGCAGGGGCCCCGGTAGACACTGAAGCTTTCTTT. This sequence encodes CASSVAGAPVDTEAFF.

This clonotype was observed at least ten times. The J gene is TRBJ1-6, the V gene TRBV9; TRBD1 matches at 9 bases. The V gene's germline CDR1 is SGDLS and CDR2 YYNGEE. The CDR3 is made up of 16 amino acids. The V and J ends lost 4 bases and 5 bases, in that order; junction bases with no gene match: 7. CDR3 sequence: CASSLGTGTNNSPLHF. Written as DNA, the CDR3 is TGTGCCAGCAGCCTAGGGACAGGGACTAATAATTCACCCCTCCACTTT.

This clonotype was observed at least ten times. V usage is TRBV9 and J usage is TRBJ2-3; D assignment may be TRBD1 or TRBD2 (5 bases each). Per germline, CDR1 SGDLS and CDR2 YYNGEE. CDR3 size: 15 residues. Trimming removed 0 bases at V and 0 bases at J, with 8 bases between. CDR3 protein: CASSVAGTSTDTQYF. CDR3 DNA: TGTGCCAGCAGCGTAGCTGGGACCAGCACAGATACGCAGTATTTT.

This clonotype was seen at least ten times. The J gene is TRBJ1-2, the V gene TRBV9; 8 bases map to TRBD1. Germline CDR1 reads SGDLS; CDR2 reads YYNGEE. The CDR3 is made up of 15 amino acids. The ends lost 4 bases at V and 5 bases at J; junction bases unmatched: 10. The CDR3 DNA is TGTGCCAGCAGCCCGGGCCCGGGACAGGCGTATGGCTACACCTTC. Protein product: CASSPGPGQAYGYTF.

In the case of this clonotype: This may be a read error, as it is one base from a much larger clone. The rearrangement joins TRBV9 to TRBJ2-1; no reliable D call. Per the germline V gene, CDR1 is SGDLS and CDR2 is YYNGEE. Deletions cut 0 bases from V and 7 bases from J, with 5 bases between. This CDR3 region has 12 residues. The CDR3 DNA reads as TGTGCCAGCAGCGTAGATACGAATGAGCAGTTCTTC. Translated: CASSVDTNEQFF.

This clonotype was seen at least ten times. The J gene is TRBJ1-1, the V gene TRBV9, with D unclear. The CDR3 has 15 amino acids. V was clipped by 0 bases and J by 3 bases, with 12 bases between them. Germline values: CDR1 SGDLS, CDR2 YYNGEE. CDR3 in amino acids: CASSVGALRDTEAFF. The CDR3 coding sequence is TGTGCCAGCAGCGTAGGGGCACTACGGGACACTGAAGCTTTCTTT.

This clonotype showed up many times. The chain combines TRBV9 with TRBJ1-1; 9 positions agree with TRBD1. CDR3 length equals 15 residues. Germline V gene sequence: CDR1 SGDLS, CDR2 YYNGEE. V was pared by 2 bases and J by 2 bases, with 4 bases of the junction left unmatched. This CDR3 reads CASSVTGGGNTEAFF. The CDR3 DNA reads TGTGCCAGCAGCGTTACAGGGGGCGGAAACACTGAAGCTTTCTTT.

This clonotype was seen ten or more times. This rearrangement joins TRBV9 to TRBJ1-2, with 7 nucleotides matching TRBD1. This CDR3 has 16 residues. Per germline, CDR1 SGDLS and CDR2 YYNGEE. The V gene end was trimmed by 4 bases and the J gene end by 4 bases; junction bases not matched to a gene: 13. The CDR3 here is CASSPRGDRVGYGYTF. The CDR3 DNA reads TGTGCCAGCAGCCCGCGGGGAGACAGGGTGGGCTATGGCTACACCTTC.

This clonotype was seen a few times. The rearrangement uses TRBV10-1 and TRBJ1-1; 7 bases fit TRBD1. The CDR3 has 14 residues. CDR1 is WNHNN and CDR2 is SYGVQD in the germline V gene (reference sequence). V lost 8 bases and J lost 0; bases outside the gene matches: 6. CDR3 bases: TGCGCCAGCGGGGAGACAGGGTTGAACACTGAAGCTTTCTTT. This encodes CASGETGLNTEAFF.

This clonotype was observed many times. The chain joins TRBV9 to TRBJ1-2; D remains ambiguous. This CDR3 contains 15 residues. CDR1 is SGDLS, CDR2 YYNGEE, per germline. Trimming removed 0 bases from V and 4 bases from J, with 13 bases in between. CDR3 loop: CASSVDTADPYGYTF. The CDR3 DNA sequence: TGTGCCAGCAGCGTAGATACAGCGGACCCCTATGGCTACACCTTC.

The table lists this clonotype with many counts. The CDR3 protein is CASSATDSYNEQFF. DNA of the CDR3: TGTGCCAGCAGCGCGACAGACTCCTACAATGAGCAGTTCTTC. The chain carries TRBV9 and TRBJ2-1; D may be TRBD1 (5 bases). The CDR3 extends over 14 amino acids. Trimming removed 3 bases at V and 0 bases at J, with 7 bases between. Germline loops: CDR1 SGDLS, CDR2 YYNGEE. Full variable domain (outside the CDR3, taken from reference TRBV9 and TRBJ2-1): DSGVTQTPKHLITATGQRVTLRCSPRSGDLSVYWYQQSLDQGLQFLIQYYNGEERAKGNILERFSAQQFPDLHSELNLSSLELGDSALYFCASSATDSYNEQFFGPGTRLTVL.

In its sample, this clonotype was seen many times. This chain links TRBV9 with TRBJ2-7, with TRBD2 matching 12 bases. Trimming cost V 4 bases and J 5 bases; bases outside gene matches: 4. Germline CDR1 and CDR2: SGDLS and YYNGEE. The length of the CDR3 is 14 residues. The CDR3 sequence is CASSRLAGVNEQYF. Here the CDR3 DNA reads TGTGCCAGCAGCAGACTAGCGGGGGTCAACGAGCAGTACTTC.

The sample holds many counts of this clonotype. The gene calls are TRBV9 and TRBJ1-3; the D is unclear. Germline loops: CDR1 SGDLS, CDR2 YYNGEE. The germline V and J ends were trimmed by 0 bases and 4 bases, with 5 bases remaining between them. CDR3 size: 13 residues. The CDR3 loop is CASSVDGGNTIYF. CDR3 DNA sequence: TGTGCCAGCAGCGTAGACGGAGGAAACACCATATATTTT.

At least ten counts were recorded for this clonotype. The CDR3 coding sequence is TGTGCCAGCAGCGTCGGGGGGGGGACCCAGTACTTC. This translates into CASSVGGGTQYF. V usage is TRBV9 and J usage is TRBJ2-5; TRBD2 agrees at 8 bases. The CDR3 runs 12 residues. Germline V lookup: CDR1 SGDLS, CDR2 YYNGEE. J gave up 7 bases and V 2 bases, and 1 base lay outside the gene matches.

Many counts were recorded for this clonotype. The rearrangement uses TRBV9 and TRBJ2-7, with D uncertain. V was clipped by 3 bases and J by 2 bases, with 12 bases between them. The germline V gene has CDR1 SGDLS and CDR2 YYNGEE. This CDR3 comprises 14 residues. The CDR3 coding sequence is TGTGCCAGCAGCGGAGCCGGGTCCCCCTACGAGCAGTACTTC. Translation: CASSGAGSPYEQYF.

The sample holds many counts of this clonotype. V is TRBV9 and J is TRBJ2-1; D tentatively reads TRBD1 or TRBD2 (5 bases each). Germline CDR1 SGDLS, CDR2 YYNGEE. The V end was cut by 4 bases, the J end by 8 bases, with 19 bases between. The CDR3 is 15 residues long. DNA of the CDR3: TGTGCCAGCAGCATCCACCGGGACCCAGTCTATGAGCAGTTCTTC. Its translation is CASSIHRDPVYEQFF.

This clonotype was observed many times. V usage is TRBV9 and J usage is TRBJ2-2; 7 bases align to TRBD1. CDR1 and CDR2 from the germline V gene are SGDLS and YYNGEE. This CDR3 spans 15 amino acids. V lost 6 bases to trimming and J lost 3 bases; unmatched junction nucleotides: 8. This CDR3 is CASTWTGDDTGELFF. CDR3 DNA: TGTGCCAGCACCTGGACAGGCGACGACACCGGGGAGCTGTTTTTT.

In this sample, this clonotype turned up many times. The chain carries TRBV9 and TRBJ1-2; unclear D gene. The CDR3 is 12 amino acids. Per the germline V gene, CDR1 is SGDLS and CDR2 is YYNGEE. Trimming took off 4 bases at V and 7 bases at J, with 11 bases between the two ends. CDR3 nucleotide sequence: TGTGCCAGCAGCAAGCGGGGAACTGGCTACACCTTC. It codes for CASSKRGTGYTF.

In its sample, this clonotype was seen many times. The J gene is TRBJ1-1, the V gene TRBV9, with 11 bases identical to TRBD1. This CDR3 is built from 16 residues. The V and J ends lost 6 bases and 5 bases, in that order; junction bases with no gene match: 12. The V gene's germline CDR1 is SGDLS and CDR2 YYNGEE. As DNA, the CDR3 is TGTGCCAGCAAGAGGGGGACAGGGGGATTGGGGACTGAAGCTTTCTTT. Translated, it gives CASKRGTGGLGTEAFF.

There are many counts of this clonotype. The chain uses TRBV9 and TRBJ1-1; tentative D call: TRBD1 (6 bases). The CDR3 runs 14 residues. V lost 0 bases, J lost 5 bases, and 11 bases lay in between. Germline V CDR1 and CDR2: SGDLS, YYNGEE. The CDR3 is CASSVAEGGTEAFF. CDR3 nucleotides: TGTGCCAGCAGCGTAGCTGAAGGGGGTACTGAAGCTTTCTTT.

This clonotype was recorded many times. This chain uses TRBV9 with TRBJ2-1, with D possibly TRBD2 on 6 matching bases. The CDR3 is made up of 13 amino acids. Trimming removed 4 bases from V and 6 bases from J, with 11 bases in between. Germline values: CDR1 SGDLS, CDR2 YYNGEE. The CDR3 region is CASSLGLVNEQFF. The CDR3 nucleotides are TGTGCCAGCAGCTTGGGACTGGTCAATGAGCAGTTCTTC.

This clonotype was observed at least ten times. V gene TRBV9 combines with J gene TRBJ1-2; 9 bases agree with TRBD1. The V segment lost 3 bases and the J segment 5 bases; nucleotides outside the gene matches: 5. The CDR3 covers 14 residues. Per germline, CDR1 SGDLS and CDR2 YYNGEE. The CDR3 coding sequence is TGTGCCAGCAGCGCGGGACAGGGCGGGTATGGCTACACCTTC. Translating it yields CASSAGQGGYGYTF.

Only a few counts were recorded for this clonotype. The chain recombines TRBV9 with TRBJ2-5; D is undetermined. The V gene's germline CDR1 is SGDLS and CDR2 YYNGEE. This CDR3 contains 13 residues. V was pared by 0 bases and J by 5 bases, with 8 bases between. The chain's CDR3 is CASSVGSEETQYF. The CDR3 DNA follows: TGTGCCAGCAGCGTAGGGTCCGAGGAGACCCAGTACTTC.

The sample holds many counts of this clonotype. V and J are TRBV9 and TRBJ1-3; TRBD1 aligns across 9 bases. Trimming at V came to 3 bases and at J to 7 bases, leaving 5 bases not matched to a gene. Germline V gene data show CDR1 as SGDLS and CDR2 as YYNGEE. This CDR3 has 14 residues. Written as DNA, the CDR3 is TGTGCCAGCAGCGGAGGACAGGGGTGGAACACCATATATTTT. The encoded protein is CASSGGQGWNTIYF.

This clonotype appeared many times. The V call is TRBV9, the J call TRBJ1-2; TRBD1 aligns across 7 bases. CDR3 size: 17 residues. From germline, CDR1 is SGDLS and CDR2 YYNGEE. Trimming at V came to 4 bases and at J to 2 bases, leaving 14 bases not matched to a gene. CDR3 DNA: TGTGCCAGCAGCCCCTCCGGGACAGCCCTCACAAACTATGGCTACACCTTC. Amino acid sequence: CASSPSGTALTNYGYTF.